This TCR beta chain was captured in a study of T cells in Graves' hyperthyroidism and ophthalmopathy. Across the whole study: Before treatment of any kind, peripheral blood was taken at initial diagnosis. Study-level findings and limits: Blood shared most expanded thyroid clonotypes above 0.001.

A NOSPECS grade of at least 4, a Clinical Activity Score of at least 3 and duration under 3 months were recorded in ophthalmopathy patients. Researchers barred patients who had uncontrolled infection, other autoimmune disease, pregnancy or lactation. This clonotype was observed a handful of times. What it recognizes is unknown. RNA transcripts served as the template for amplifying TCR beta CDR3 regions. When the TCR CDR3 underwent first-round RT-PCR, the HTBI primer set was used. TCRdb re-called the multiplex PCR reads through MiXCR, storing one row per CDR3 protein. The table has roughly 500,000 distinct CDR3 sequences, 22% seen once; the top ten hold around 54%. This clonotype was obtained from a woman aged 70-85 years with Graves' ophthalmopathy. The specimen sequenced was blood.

CDR3 in DNA: TGTGCCAGCAGCCCGTTTGCCAGGAACACCGGGGAGCTGTTTTTT. It codes for CASSPFARNTGELFF. This sequence joins TRBV7-9 and TRBJ2-2; D remains ambiguous. The CDR3 length is 15 residues. CDR1 is SEHNR and CDR2 is FQNEAQ in the germline V gene (reference sequence). Trimming removed 5 bases from V and 1 base from J, with 11 bases in between.